This TCR beta chain was observed in a study of T cells in Graves' hyperthyroidism and ophthalmopathy. At the level of the study: Blood was drawn when the patient was first diagnosed and still untreated.

With regard to this clonotype: Its target is unknown.

Researchers took RNA transcripts and amplified the TCR beta CDR3 regions from them. During a first-round RT-PCR of the TCR CDR3, the HTBI primer set was used. MiXCR, applied by TCRdb to the multiplex PCR reads, yields one record per CDR3 protein. In the table there are hundreds of thousands of distinct CDR3 sequences, 13% to 15% of which are singletons. Patients counted as stable if ophthalmopathy did not develop within 18 months. General study findings and limits: The model's output predicted ophthalmopathy at a median of about 6.5 months prior to onset.

J was trimmed by 8 bases and V by 7 bases; bases with no gene match: 9. This CDR3 region has 16 residues. Germline V gene data show CDR1 as SNHLY and CDR2 as FYNNEI. The sequenced sample consisted of blood. This chain uses TRBV2 with TRBJ2-1, with 15 bases fitting TRBD2. The origin of this receptor is a young woman with Graves' hyperthyroidism. This CDR3 is CASKSGLAGGSHEQFF. The CDR3 DNA reads as TGTGCCAGCAAGTCGGGACTAGCGGGAGGTTCTCATGAGCAGTTCTTC.